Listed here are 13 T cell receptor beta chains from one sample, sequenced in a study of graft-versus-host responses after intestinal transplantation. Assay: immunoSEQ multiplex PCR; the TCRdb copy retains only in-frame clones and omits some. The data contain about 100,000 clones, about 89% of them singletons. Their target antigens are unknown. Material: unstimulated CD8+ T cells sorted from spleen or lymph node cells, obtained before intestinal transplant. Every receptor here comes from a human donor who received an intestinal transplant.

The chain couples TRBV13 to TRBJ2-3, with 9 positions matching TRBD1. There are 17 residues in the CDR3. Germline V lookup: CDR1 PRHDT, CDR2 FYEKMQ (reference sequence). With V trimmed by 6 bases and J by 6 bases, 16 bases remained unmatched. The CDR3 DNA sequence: TGTGCCAGCAGTTCAGGACAGGGGATGGTCCAGCACGATACGCAGTATTTT. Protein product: CASSSGQGMVQHDTQYF.

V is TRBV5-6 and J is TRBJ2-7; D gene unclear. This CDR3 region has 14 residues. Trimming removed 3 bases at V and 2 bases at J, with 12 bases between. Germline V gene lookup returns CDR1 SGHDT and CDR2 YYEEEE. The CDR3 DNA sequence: TGTGCCAGCAGCTGGGCTAGGATTCCCTACGAGCAGTACTTC. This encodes CASSWARIPYEQYF. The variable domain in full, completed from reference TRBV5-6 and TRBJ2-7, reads DAGVTQSPTHLIKTRGQQVTLRCSPKSGHDTVSWYQQALGQGPQFIFQYYEEEERQRGNFPDRFSGHQFPNYSSELNVNALLLGDSALYLCASSWARIPYEQYFGPGTRLTVT.

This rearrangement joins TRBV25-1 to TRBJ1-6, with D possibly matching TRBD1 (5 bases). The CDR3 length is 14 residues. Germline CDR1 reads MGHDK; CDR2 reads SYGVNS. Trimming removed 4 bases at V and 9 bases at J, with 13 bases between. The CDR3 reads CASSVGTTASPLHF. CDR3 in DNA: TGTGCCAGCAGTGTCGGGACTACCGCTTCACCCCTCCACTTT.

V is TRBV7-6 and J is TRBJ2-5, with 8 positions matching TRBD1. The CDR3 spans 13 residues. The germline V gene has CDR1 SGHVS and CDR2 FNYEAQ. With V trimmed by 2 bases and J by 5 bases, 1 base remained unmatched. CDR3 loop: CASSLSGGETQYF. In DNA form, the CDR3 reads TGTGCCAGCAGCTTATCAGGGGGCGAGACCCAGTACTTC.

CDR3: CASSLGHTQYF. The CDR3 nucleotides are TGTGCCAGCAGCTTGGGGCATACGCAGTATTTT. J is TRBJ2-3 and V is TRBV5-4, with no clear D. The CDR3 is 11 amino acids. The ends were cut back, 0 bases at V and 7 bases at J, with 3 bases in the middle. Per germline, CDR1 SGHNT and CDR2 YYREEE (reference sequence). Full variable domain (outside the CDR3, taken from reference TRBV5-4 and TRBJ2-3): ETGVTQSPTHLIKTRGQQVTLRCSSQSGHNTVSWYQQALGQGPQFIFQYYREEENGRGNFPPRFSGLQFPNYSSELNVNALELDDSALYLCASSLGHTQYFGPGTRLTVL.

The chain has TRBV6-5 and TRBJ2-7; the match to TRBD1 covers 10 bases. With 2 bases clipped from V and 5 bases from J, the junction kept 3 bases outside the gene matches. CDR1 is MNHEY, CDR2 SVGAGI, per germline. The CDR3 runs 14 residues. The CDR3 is CASSYVGQGNEQYF. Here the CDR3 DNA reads TGTGCCAGCAGTTACGTGGGACAGGGGAACGAGCAGTACTTC.

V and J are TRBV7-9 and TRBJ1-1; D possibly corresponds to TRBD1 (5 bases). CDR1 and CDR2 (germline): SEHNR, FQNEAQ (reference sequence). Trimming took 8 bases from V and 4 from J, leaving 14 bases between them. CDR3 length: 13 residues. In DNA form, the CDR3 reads TGTGCCAGCCCGGGACCGCAGCCCACTGAAGCTTTCTTT. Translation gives CASPGPQPTEAFF. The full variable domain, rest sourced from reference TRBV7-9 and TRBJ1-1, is DTGVSQNPRHKITKRGQNVTFRCDPISEHNRLYWYRQTLGQGPEFLTYFQNEAQLEKSRLLSDRFSAERPKGSFSTLEIQRTEQGDSAMYLCASPGPQPTEAFFGQGTRLTVV.

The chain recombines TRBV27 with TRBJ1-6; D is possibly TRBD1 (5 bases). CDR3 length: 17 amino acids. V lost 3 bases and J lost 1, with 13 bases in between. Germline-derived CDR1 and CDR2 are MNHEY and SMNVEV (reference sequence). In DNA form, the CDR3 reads TGTGCCAGCAGTTTGGGGGTAGGGAGTTCCTATAATTCACCCCTCCACTTT. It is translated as CASSLGVGSSYNSPLHF.

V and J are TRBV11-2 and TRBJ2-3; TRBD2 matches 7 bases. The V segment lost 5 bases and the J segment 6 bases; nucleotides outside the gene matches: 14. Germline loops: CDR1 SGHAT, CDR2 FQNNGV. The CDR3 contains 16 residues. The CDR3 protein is CASSPEAGRNWDTQYF. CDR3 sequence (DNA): TGTGCCAGCAGCCCCGAAGCGGGACGAAACTGGGATACGCAGTATTTT.

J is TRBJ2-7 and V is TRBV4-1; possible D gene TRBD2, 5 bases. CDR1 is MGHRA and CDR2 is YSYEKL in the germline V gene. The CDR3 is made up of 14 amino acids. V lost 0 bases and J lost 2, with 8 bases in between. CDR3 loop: CASSQERGPYEQYF. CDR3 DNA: TGCGCCAGCAGCCAAGAACGGGGTCCCTACGAGCAGTACTTC.

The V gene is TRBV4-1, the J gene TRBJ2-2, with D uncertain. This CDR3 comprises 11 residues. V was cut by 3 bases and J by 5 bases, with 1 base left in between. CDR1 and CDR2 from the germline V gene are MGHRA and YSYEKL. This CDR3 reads CASSHTGELFF. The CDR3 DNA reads TGCGCCAGCAGCCATACCGGGGAGCTGTTTTTT.

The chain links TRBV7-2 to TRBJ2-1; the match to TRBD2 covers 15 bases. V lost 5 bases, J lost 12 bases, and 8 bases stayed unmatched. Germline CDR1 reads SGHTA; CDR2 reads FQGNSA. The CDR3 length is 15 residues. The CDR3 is CASSLRTSGRGRQFF. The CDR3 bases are TGTGCCAGCAGCCTCCGGACTAGCGGGAGGGGTAGGCAGTTCTTC.

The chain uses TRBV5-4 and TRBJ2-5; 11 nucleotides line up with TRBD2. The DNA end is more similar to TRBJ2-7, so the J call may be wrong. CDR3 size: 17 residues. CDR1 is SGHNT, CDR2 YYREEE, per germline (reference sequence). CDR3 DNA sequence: TGTGCCAGCAGCACGGGACTAGCGGTGGATTTAACCTACGAGCAGTACTTC. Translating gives CASSTGLAVDLTYEQYF.